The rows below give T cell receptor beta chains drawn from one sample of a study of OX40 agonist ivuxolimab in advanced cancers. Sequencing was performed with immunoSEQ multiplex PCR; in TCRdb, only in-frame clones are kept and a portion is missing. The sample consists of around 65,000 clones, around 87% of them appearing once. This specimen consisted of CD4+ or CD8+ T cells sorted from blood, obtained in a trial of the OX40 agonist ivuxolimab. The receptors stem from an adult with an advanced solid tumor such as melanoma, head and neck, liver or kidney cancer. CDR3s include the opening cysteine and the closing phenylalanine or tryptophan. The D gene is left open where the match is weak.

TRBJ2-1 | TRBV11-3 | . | CASSLQPTGAQFF
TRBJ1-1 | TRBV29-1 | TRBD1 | CSVARTGVDTEAFF
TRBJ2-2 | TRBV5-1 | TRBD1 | CASSRDRGYTGELFF
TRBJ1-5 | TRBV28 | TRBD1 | CASRNRGSNQPQHF
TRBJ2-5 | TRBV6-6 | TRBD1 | CASGRQGAPVTQYF
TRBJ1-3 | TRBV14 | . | CASSQNRDYSGNTIYF
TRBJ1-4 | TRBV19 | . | CASRETIGPTNEKLFF
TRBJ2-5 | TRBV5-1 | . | CASSLVGRLKETQYF
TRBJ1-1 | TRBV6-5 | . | CASSYSQGRTFF
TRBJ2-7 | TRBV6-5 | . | CASSYGGLVAYEQYF
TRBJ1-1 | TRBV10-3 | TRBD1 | CAIRGTGENTEAFF
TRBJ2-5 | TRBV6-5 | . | CASRRTSQETQYF
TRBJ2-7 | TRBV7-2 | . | CASSRVGVYEQYF
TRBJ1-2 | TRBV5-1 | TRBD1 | CASSLRTGSYGYTF
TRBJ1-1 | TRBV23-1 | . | CASSRTAGHTEAFF
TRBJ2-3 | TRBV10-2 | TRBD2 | CASSTSGRINTQYF
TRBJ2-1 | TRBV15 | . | CATSRVRGHSYNEQFF
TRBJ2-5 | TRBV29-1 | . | CSVRGIGETQYF
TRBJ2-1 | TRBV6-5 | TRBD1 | CASRQGAVNEQFF
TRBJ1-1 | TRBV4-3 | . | CASSLGQGNTEAFF
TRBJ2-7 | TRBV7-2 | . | CASSLTESYEQYF
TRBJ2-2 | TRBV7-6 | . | CASSSPRSTGELFF
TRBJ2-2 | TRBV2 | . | CASSEFWELFF
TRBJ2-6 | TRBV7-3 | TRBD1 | CASSRGQAGANVLTF
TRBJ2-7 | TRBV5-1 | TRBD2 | CASSLTTSGYEQYF
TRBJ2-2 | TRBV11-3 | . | CASSKGTGELFF
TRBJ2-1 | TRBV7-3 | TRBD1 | CASSLIGRGLDEQFF
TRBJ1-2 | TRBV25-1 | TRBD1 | CASSEGGRYGYTF
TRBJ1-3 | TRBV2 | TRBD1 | CASTRTQGGVGNTIYF
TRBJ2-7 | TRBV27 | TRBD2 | CASTRLAGVYEQYF
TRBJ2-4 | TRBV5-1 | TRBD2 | CASSLSGGRNIQYF
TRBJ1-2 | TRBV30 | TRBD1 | CAWGKIGQALYGYTF
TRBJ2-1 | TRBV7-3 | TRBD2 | CASSSQGLANNEQFF
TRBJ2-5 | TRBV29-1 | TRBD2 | CSAGLAGVWETQYF
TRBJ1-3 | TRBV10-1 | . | CASSFTRPGGARNTIYF
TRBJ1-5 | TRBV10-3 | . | CAISESETQPQHF
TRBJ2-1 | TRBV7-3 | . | CASSTASYNEQFF
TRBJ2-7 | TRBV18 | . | CASSRSDSLQKQYF
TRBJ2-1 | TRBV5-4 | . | CASKTLRGSYNEQFF
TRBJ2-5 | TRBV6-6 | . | CASEIQRHQETQYF
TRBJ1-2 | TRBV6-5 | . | CASKDSPYGYTF
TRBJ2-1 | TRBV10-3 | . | CASSYKAGQRYNEQFF
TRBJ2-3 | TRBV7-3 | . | CASSSRTNTDTQYF
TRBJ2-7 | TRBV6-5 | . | CASRSGGYEQYF
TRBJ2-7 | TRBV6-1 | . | CASTTRWDGIYEQYF